One and the same sample provided the 9 T cell receptor beta chains below, sequenced in a study of human T cells and chemical hapten exposure. The time point was: patch test 2, 6 weeks after DPC sensitization. The treatment here: therapeutic diphenylcyclopropenone sensitization with weekly scalp DPC. MiXCR was run by TCRdb on the RACE reads, yielding one entry per CDR3 protein. The sample holds 350,000 to 400,000 distinct CDR3 sequences; around 6% are singletons and the top ten take about 5%. Sequenced here: whole blood, sampled in connection with sensitization to the hapten diphenylcyclopropenone (DPC). The source of these receptors is a woman aged 18-35 years with alopecia areata. Some clones in this sample may be carry-over from other donors' samples.

V and J are TRBV28 and TRBJ2-7, with 8 nucleotides matching TRBD1. The CDR3 has 14 amino acids. V lost 7 bases, J lost 0 bases, and 5 bases stayed unmatched. Germline loops: CDR1 MDHEN, CDR2 SYDVKM. CDR3 residues: CASTSTGDSYEQYF. The CDR3 bases are TGTGCCAGCACCTCGACAGGGGACTCCTACGAGCAGTACTTC. Looking up the rest from reference TRBV28 and TRBJ2-7 gives the full variable domain: DVKVTQSSRYLVKRTGEKVFLECVQDMDHENMFWYRQDPGLGLRLIYFSYDVKMKEKGDIPEGYSVSREKKERFSLILESASTNQTSMYLCASTSTGDSYEQYFGPGTRLTVT.

This clonotype appeared many times. The rearrangement joins TRBV29-1 to TRBJ2-1; no clear D gene. The germline gives CDR1 SQVTM, CDR2 ANQGSEA. The V and J ends lost 2 bases and 8 bases respectively, with 4 bases between them. The CDR3 extends over 10 amino acids. Written as DNA, the CDR3 is TGCAGCGTTGAACTAGATGAGCAGTTCTTC. Its protein product is CSVELDEQFF.

The V gene is TRBV6-5, the J gene TRBJ2-7; D possibly corresponds to TRBD1 (6 bases). Trimming removed 7 bases from V and 2 bases from J, with 12 bases in between. Germline-derived CDR1 and CDR2 are MNHEY and SVGAGI. The CDR3 length is 13 residues. The CDR3 DNA reads TGTGCCAGCAAGATTACAGGGACCTACGAGCAGTACTTC. This sequence encodes CASKITGTYEQYF.

This clonotype was picked up many times. The chain has TRBV5-1 and TRBJ2-3; TRBD2 aligns across 10 bases. Germline V lookup: CDR1 SGHRS, CDR2 YFSETQ. The CDR3 consists of 14 residues. With V trimmed by 0 bases and J by 5 bases, 0 bases remained unmatched. CDR3 DNA: TGCGCCAGCAGCTTGGGGACTAGCGGAGATACGCAGTATTTT. It translates to CASSLGTSGDTQYF.

This clonotype was counted many times. The J gene is TRBJ2-7, the V gene TRBV27; D ambiguous. V lost 1 base and J lost 6, with 7 bases in between. CDR3 size: 12 residues. Germline assignment: CDR1 MNHEY and CDR2 SMNVEV (reference sequence). CDR3 bases: TGTGCCAGCAGTTTATTTCCCGTCGAGCAGTACTTC. It is translated as CASSLFPVEQYF.

The chain links TRBV4-2 to TRBJ2-3; 9 nucleotides match TRBD2. This CDR3 is 15 amino acids long. The germline gives CDR1 LGHNA, CDR2 YNFKEQ. The trim removed 0 bases at V and 4 bases at J, leaving 2 bases unmatched. CDR3 nucleotides: TGTGCCAGCAGCCAAGAGCTAGCGGGGCCAGATACGCAGTATTTT. This translates into CASSQELAGPDTQYF.

This clonotype was counted ten times or more. V usage is TRBV5-1 and J usage is TRBJ1-5; TRBD1 matches 7 bases. The CDR3 consists of 14 residues. The junction had 3 bases not matched to a gene; V was cut back by 0 bases and J by 6 bases. Germline values: CDR1 SGHRS, CDR2 YFSETQ. The CDR3 bases are TGCGCCAGCAGCTTGGAAGGGGGCATTCAGCCCCAGCATTTT. It specifies CASSLEGGIQPQHF.

This clonotype was seen more than once but under ten times. The V and J genes are TRBV3-1 and TRBJ2-5; the D is unclear. Germline V gene sequence: CDR1 LGHDT, CDR2 YNNKEL (reference sequence). Trimming took off 0 bases at V and 5 bases at J, with 16 bases between the two ends. The CDR3 consists of 16 residues. The CDR3 loop is CASSQEGDSPWETQYF. The CDR3 nucleotides are TGTGCCAGCAGCCAAGAAGGAGACTCCCCCTGGGAGACCCAGTACTTC.

This clonotype came up a few times. The V gene is TRBV3-1, the J gene TRBJ2-1; 7 bases are a match to TRBD2. V trimming: 5 bases; J trimming: 8 bases; junction bases outside the gene matches: 3. Germline CDR1 LGHDT, CDR2 YNNKEL (reference sequence). This CDR3 is built from 12 residues. The CDR3: CASSWGLHEQFF. The DNA for the CDR3 is TGTGCCAGCAGCTGGGGACTACATGAGCAGTTCTTC.